The 24 T cell receptor beta chains in this list originate from one sample, sequenced in a study of regulatory T cells in long-lasting Graves disease. Described time point: persistent/refractory GD, antithyroid drugs over 5 years with positive TRAb. The authors made the TCR library using RNA they extracted from PBMCs. Both iRepertoire HTBI primers and Arm-PCR of CDR3 regions were used to build the TCR beta libraries. TCRdb fed the multiplex PCR reads into MiXCR, producing one record per CDR3 protein. Seen here are roughly 400,000 distinct CDR3 sequences, approximately 22% observed once, and the top ten hold about 13%. The material was peripheral blood mononuclear cells (PBMCs), obtained when the disease was refractory, from a patient treated with antithyroid drugs. The receptor source for this set is a female donor with Graves disease.

The chain joins TRBV6-5 to TRBJ2-7; no definite D call. Deletions cut 4 bases from V and 8 bases from J, with 12 bases between. The CDR3 length is 12 residues. Germline CDR1 MNHEY, CDR2 SVGAGI. The DNA of the CDR3 is TGTGCCAGCAGTTCCAACTTGGTCAAGCAGTACTTC. This gives the protein CASSSNLVKQYF.

At least ten counts were recorded for this clonotype. The J gene is TRBJ1-6, the V gene TRBV20-1; possibly TRBD1 for D (6 bases). V lost 6 bases, J lost 8 bases, and 11 bases lay in between. The CDR3 is made up of 12 amino acids. The V gene's germline CDR1 is DFQATT and CDR2 SNEGSKA (reference sequence). The CDR3 sequence: CSARTVDSPLHF. CDR3 coding DNA: TGCAGTGCCAGGACAGTGGATTCACCCCTCCACTTT.

This clonotype has only a few counts. This chain joins TRBV13 and TRBJ2-5, with 7 nucleotides matching TRBD2. V trimming: 3 bases; J trimming: 5 bases; junction bases outside the gene matches: 6. The germline CDR1 and CDR2 sequences are PRHDT and FYEKMQ (reference sequence). The CDR3 loop spans 14 amino acids. CDR3 DNA sequence: TGTGCCAGCAGCTTTCGAACTAGCGCTGAGACCCAGTACTTC. Its protein product is CASSFRTSAETQYF.

This clonotype was seen many times. This chain links TRBV12-3 or TRBV12-4 with TRBJ2-2, with D perhaps TRBD1 (5 bases). Trimming pared 3 bases from V and 1 base from J, leaving 9 bases between. CDR3 length: 15 residues. The CDR3 protein is CASSFWTMNTGELFF. CDR3 coding DNA: TGTGCCAGCAGTTTTTGGACAATGAACACCGGGGAGCTGTTTTTT.

At least ten counts were recorded for this clonotype. The rearrangement links TRBV2 to TRBJ1-1, with D hard to call. The CDR3 covers 16 residues. V was clipped by 2 bases and J by 1 base, with 14 bases between them. Per the germline V gene, CDR1 is SNHLY and CDR2 is FYNNEI. This CDR3 is CASSENWHPGNTEAFF. CDR3 in DNA: TGTGCCAGCAGTGAAAACTGGCACCCTGGGAACACTGAAGCTTTCTTT.

A few counts support this clonotype. The chain has TRBV20-1 and TRBJ2-7, with no clear D. The germline V gene encodes CDR1 DFQATT and CDR2 SNEGSKA (reference sequence). Trimming removed 4 bases from V and 2 bases from J, with 9 bases in between. The CDR3 is 12 residues long. The CDR3 reads CSATLSTYEQYF. Here the CDR3 DNA reads TGCAGTGCTACTCTCTCTACCTACGAGCAGTACTTC.

V gene TRBV18 combines with J gene TRBJ2-2; no definite D call. This CDR3 has 16 amino acids. Germline V gene lookup returns CDR1 KGHSH and CDR2 LQKENI. V was cut by 6 bases and J by 0 bases, with 14 bases left in between. The CDR3, as DNA: TGTGCCAGCTCCCAAACCATCGAAGCGAACACCGGGGAGCTGTTTTTT. It specifies CASSQTIEANTGELFF. Full variable domain (outside the CDR3, taken from reference TRBV18 and TRBJ2-2): NAGVMQNPRHLVRRRGQEARLRCSPMKGHSHVYWYRQLPEEGLKFMVYLQKENIIDESGMPKERFSAEFPKEGPSILRIQQVVRGDSAAYFCASSQTIEANTGELFFGEGSRLTVL.

This clonotype was recorded once. The rearrangement uses TRBV7-9 and TRBJ1-2; TRBD1 agrees at 9 bases. The CDR3 spans 19 residues. J gave up 0 bases and V 1 base, and 12 bases lay outside the gene matches. CDR1 and CDR2 (germline): SEHNR, FQNEAQ (reference sequence). CDR3 region: CASSLGPGQGKLANYGYTF. For the CDR3, the DNA is TGTGCCAGCAGCTTAGGACCCGGACAGGGGAAGTTAGCTAACTATGGCTACACCTTC.

This clonotype was picked up many times. The chain combines TRBV6-1 with TRBJ1-4, with 8 positions matching TRBD1. The junction had 7 bases not matched to a gene; V was cut back by 6 bases and J by 7 bases. The CDR3 is 14 amino acids. Germline CDR1 MNHNS, CDR2 SASEGT. The CDR3 region is CASRQDRALEKLFF. The CDR3 DNA sequence: TGTGCCAGCAGACAGGACAGGGCACTTGAAAAACTGTTTTTT.

This clonotype has only a few counts. This chain connects TRBV30 to TRBJ1-5, with D maybe TRBD1 (6 bases). The germline gives CDR1 GTSNPN, CDR2 SVGIG (reference sequence). The CDR3 is 14 residues long. The V and J ends lost 2 bases and 7 bases respectively, with 15 bases between them. CDR3 nucleotides: TGTGCCTGGAGTCGGGTCAGGGGAAGCCAGCCCCAGCATTTT. The encoded protein is CAWSRVRGSQPQHF.

This clonotype was found many times. This chain joins TRBV20-1 and TRBJ2-5, with TRBD1 identical over 8 bases. The length of the CDR3 is 14 residues. The germline V gene has CDR1 DFQATT and CDR2 SNEGSKA (reference sequence). The trim removed 3 bases at V and 2 bases at J, leaving 5 bases unmatched. CDR3 nucleotides: TGCAGTGCTAGTTCACAGGGGGTACAAGAGACCCAGTACTTC. It translates to CSASSQGVQETQYF.

This clonotype showed up many times. This chain links TRBV12-3 or TRBV12-4 with TRBJ2-5; D perhaps matches TRBD1 (6 bases). V was cut by 5 bases and J by 3 bases, with 16 bases left in between. There are 15 residues in the CDR3. The CDR3 region is CASSRGTGKKETQYF. The CDR3 DNA follows: TGTGCCAGCAGTCGCGGCACAGGGAAGAAAGAGACCCAGTACTTC.

This clonotype was counted many times. The chain combines TRBV3-1 with TRBJ2-5; 8 bases align to TRBD1. Germline V gives CDR1 LGHDT, CDR2 YNNKEL (reference sequence). Trimming at V came to 6 bases and at J to 3 bases, leaving 3 bases not matched to a gene. The length of the CDR3 is 13 residues. The CDR3: CASRSTGEETQYF. DNA of the CDR3: TGTGCCAGCAGGTCGACAGGGGAAGAGACCCAGTACTTC.

V gene TRBV6-5 combines with J gene TRBJ2-7; 8 bases align to TRBD1. Germline lookup yields CDR1 MNHEY and CDR2 SVGAGI. CDR3 length: 14 amino acids. The J segment lost 6 bases and the V segment lost 0 bases, leaving 4 bases of the junction unmatched. CDR3 nucleotide sequence: TGTGCCAGCAGTTACTCCCAGGGGGCTGGCGAGCAGTACTTC. The encoded protein is CASSYSQGAGEQYF.

This clonotype showed up many times. CDR3 in DNA: TGTGCCAGCAGTTTTGCGCTCTCCTACGAGCAGTACTTC. This translates into CASSFALSYEQYF. This chain links TRBV27 with TRBJ2-7; D remains unclear. The V end was cut by 3 bases, the J end by 0 bases, with 6 bases between. Looked up from germline, CDR1 is MNHEY and CDR2 is SMNVEV (reference sequence). CDR3 length: 13 residues.

A few counts support this clonotype. The V and J genes are TRBV19 and TRBJ2-7, with D perhaps matching TRBD1 or TRBD2 (5 bases each). The V end lost 3 bases, the J end lost 6 bases, and 12 bases lay between the germline ends. Germline CDR1 and CDR2: LNHDA and SQIVND (reference sequence). The CDR3 covers 13 residues. CDR3 DNA: TGTGCCAGTAGTATCGGGCCGGGGACCGAGCAGTACTTC. Translating it yields CASSIGPGTEQYF.

The sample holds a few counts of this clonotype. The chain has TRBV19 and TRBJ2-7; D gene unclear. The CDR3 spans 14 residues. Germline V gene sequence: CDR1 LNHDA, CDR2 SQIVND (reference sequence). V lost 3 bases to trimming and J lost 1 base, with 10 bases between them. Written as DNA, the CDR3 is TGTGCCAGTAGTATCTCCCTAGGGTCCTACGAGCAGTACTTC. It encodes CASSISLGSYEQYF. The full variable domain, in which reference TRBV19 and TRBJ2-7 provide the parts outside the CDR3, is DGGITQSPKYLFRKEGQNVTLSCEQNLNHDAMYWYRQDPGQGLRLIYYSQIVNDFQKGDIAEGYSVSREKKESFPLTVTSAQKNPTAFYLCASSISLGSYEQYFGPGTRLTVT.

At least ten counts were recorded for this clonotype. The chain couples TRBV20-1 to TRBJ2-7; TRBD1 might be the D (5 bases). This CDR3 has 15 amino acids. Germline loops: CDR1 DFQATT, CDR2 SNEGSKA (reference sequence). V shed 0 bases and J shed 2 bases, with 14 bases lying between them. CDR3 DNA: TGCAGTGCTAGAGATGACAGTTCACATCCCTACGAGCAGTACTTC. Translation: CSARDDSSHPYEQYF.

This clonotype was seen only a few times. The CDR3, as DNA: TGTGCCAGCAGCTTAGTTCCAGGGCCAAATAATGAAAAACTGTTTTTT. Amino acid sequence: CASSLVPGPNNEKLFF. The chain employs TRBV7-9 and TRBJ1-4; maybe TRBD1 (5 bases). CDR3 length equals 16 residues. CDR1 and CDR2 from the germline V gene are SEHNR and FQNEAQ (reference sequence). Trimming cost V 1 base and J 4 bases, with 13 bases left between them.

The J gene is TRBJ2-2, the V gene TRBV14, with unresolved D. V lost 0 bases and J lost 0, with 11 bases in between. CDR1 is SGHDN and CDR2 is FVKESK in the germline V gene. CDR3 length equals 17 residues. CDR3 sequence (DNA): TGTGCCAGCAGCCAAGATCAAGGCGGTACGAACACCGGGGAGCTGTTTTTT. Protein product: CASSQDQGGTNTGELFF.

The sample holds many counts of this clonotype. This chain joins TRBV6-1 and TRBJ2-2; 11 nucleotides align to TRBD2. Germline lookup yields CDR1 MNHNS and CDR2 SASEGT. The V segment lost 2 bases and the J segment 6 bases; nucleotides outside the gene matches: 17. The CDR3 loop spans 20 amino acids. The CDR3 sequence: CASSETILAGGSGFSGELFF. Here the CDR3 DNA reads TGTGCCAGCAGTGAAACCATTCTAGCGGGAGGATCCGGTTTTTCCGGGGAGCTGTTTTTT.

This clonotype occurred a few times. It may be a read error: a sequence one base away is much more abundant. The gene calls are TRBV28 and TRBJ2-5; 9 nucleotides line up with TRBD2. The CDR3 spans 14 residues. Germline trimming cut 9 bases from V and 7 bases from J; bases unmatched to any gene: 12. Germline-derived CDR1 and CDR2 are MDHEN and SYDVKM. The CDR3 DNA sequence: TGTGCCAGTAGAGATAGCGGGAGCGTGGGGACCCAGTACTTC. This translates into CASRDSGSVGTQYF.

The genes are TRBV20-1 and TRBJ1-5; D not resolved. Germline V gene lookup returns CDR1 DFQATT and CDR2 SNEGSKA (reference sequence). The CDR3 runs 16 residues. The V and J ends lost 0 bases and 0 bases respectively, with 12 bases between them. The CDR3 spells CSARDEPRYSNQPQHF. CDR3 nucleotide sequence: TGCAGTGCTAGAGATGAGCCCAGGTATAGCAATCAGCCCCAGCATTTT.

The chain joins TRBV6-2 or TRBV6-3 to TRBJ2-3; D is ambiguous. The CDR3 has 15 amino acids. CDR1 MNHEY and CDR2 SVGEGT come from the germline V gene. V shed 2 bases and J shed 3 bases, with 12 bases lying between them. The CDR3 loop is CASSYGGRRTDTQYF. The CDR3 DNA is TGTGCCAGCAGTTACGGTGGCAGGCGGACAGATACGCAGTATTTT.